This T cell receptor beta chain was obtained from a study of cytomegalovirus exposure and HLA in healthy donors (dated by TCRdb to the late 2010s). About the full investigation: The 500 to 800 repertoires of the first cohort and the roughly 110 validation repertoires were produced on the same platform, according to a later analysis. High-throughput TCR immunosequencing, statistical association of individual TCRs with disease status, and machine learning were combined to predict cytomegalovirus infection status. Besides the first cohort of around 670 subjects, a separate validation cohort made up of roughly 120 different subjects was used. The study was designed to test whether signatures of past pathogen exposure could be identified by cataloging public T cell receptors. Summary of the overall study and its limitations: A total of about 150 TCR beta chains were listed by the study as associated with cytomegalovirus. The classifier was reported to diagnose cytomegalovirus status with high specificity and sensitivity in both the original and validation cohorts. All 120 or so repertoires were used to score co-occurrence in the validation cohort in a later analysis, because that analysis had no HLA typing for the cohort. It was suggested by the authors that the approach could potentially be generalized to other disease states and immunological phenotypes. A later analysis found that TCRs clustered in the first cohort also tended to co-occur in the roughly 120 validation repertoires, with 94% of cluster scores above 0. In vitro tests confirmed that a few of the cytomegalovirus-associated TCR beta chains recognize cytomegalovirus antigens. Across donors, most TCR sequences were observed very rarely, whereas some public TCRs were present in many individuals.

Between the V and J ends, shortened by 5 bases and 2 bases respectively, the junction contains 16 bases. Reading the germline V gene (reference sequence) gives CDR1 MNHEY and CDR2 SMNVEV. Inclusive of the bounding cysteine and phenylalanine, the CDR3 is 16 residues long. The DNA shown is the 48-base CDR3, in frame from base 1. Donors formed part of the validation cohort, which comprised over a hundred subjects and was distinct from the first cohort of roughly 600 subjects. Comments on this clone: This clone's antigen is unknown. Per-nucleotide qualities are absent, and no much larger clonotype sits a single base away.

Libraries were built with the immunoSEQ multiplex PCR assay. In the paper's pipeline: To diagnose cytomegalovirus status from the catalog of TCR beta chain sequences, a statistical classification framework was built. TCRdb limited this immuneACCESS table to in-frame rearrangements with V and J called. A share of clones is missing; checked studies link under half to unresolved V genes, and the rest is unexplained. V, J and clone size derive from that table, while D and trimming were established from the DNA sequence. The sample profile shows about 56,000 clones; 75% to 90% of them were found once. The ten largest clones take up approximately 15% of the sample.

Material for sequencing was PBMCs. This sequence uses TRBV27 and TRBJ2-1; tentative D gene TRBD1, with 6 bases matching. This receptor was identified in a woman aged 18 to 35 in good health and CMV-seronegative. The CDR3 protein: CASSQPTGSTYNEQFF. Read as DNA, the sequence is TGTGCCAGCAGTCAACCAACAGGGTCAACCTACAATGAGCAGTTCTTC.